Listed below are T cell receptor beta chains from one sample, sequenced in a study of blood T cell repertoires in COVID-19. Repertoires were generated with immunoSEQ multiplex PCR, while TCRdb's copy carries only in-frame clones and drops some. The sample consists of 120,000 or so clones, more than 75% of them appearing once. Sequenced input: peripheral blood. The receptors derive from a human donor in a cohort sampled during active COVID-19. Both conserved end residues are part of each CDR3. D genes are given only for firm matches. Size tells how often a clone was seen (once, few, many) or the class of an expanded clone, and some rows leave it out.

clone size,V gene,J gene,D gene,CDR3 DNA,CDR3 protein
few,TRBV28,TRBJ2-4,-,TGTGCCAGCAGTTGGACGGGACTAGCCAAAAACATTCAGTACTTC,CASSWTGLAKNIQYF
once,TRBV24-1,TRBJ2-1,TRBD1,TGTGCCACCAGTGATACTAGAGGACAGGGGGCGGTCTATGAGCAGTTCTTC,CATSDTRGQGAVYEQFF
-,TRBV5-8,TRBJ1-1,TRBD1,TGTGCCAGCAGCTTGGGGACAGGGGGCTCAGAAGCTTTCTTT,CASSLGTGGSEAFF
-,TRBV4-2,TRBJ2-7,TRBD2,TGTGCCAGCAGCGTACTAGCGGAAGGGGCCGAGCAGTACTTC,CASSVLAEGAEQYF
-,TRBV5-6,TRBJ2-2,TRBD2,TGTGCCAGCAGCTCTGGCGGGGGGCTCTACACCGGGGAGCTGTTTTTT,CASSSGGGLYTGELFF
-,TRBV16,TRBJ1-2,TRBD1,TGTGCCAGCAGCCAATCTGGAGGGACAGGGATTGGCTATGGCTACACCTTC,CASSQSGGTGIGYGYTF
-,TRBV27,TRBJ2-6,-,TGTGCCAGCACCCGAGGGGGGGGTTCGCCCGGGGCCAACGTCCTGACTTTC,CASTRGGGSPGANVLTF
-,TRBV6-5,TRBJ1-1,-,TGTGCCAGCAGTTATGCCAGAAACACTGAAGCTTTCTTT,CASSYARNTEAFF
-,TRBV7-9,TRBJ1-4,-,TGTGCCAGCAGCGGACAGCCTAATGAAAAACTGTTTTTT,CASSGQPNEKLFF
-,TRBV5-1,TRBJ2-7,-,TGCGCCAGCAGCCCCTTGTCTGGGGGCGCTTCGACCGAGCAGTACTTC,CASSPLSGGASTEQYF
-,TRBV4-1,TRBJ2-3,TRBD2,TGCGCCAGCAGCCTCGGGACTAACACAGATACGCAGTATTTT,CASSLGTNTDTQYF
-,TRBV6-5,TRBJ2-7,-,TGTGCCAGCAGGTCTCTCGGAGGGAGCCCCTACGAGCAGTACTTC,CASRSLGGSPYEQYF
few,TRBV5-5,TRBJ1-6,-,TGTGCCAGCAGCCCTGGGGCCGCTGTTTCACCCCTCCACTTT,CASSPGAAVSPLHF
-,TRBV25-1,TRBJ2-7,-,TGTGCCAGCAGTGAACAGGGAATCTCCCTCCTCGAGCAGTACTTC,CASSEQGISLLEQYF
-,TRBV7-8,TRBJ2-7,-,TGTGCCAGCAGCCTAACGGGGGATTTTAGCTACGAGCAGTACTTC,CASSLTGDFSYEQYF
-,TRBV19,TRBJ2-2,-,TGTGCCAGTAGTATAGGGCAGAACACCGGGGAGCTGTTTTTT,CASSIGQNTGELFF
few,TRBV6-2/TRBV6-3,TRBJ2-3,-,TGTGCCAGCAGCTTCGAGTCCCACTCCCCGACGCAGTATTTT,CASSFESHSPTQYF
once,TRBV21-1,TRBJ2-2,-,TGTGCCAGCAGCAAAGTAACAGGGGAGAACACCGGGGAGCTGTTTTTT,CASSKVTGENTGELFF
-,TRBV29-1,TRBJ1-5,TRBD1,TGCAGCGCCACAGGGGGCGGTGGCAATCAGCCCCAGCATTTT,CSATGGGGNQPQHF
-,TRBV30,TRBJ1-6,-,TGTGCCTGGAGTGTGCGGTATAATTCACCCCTCCACTTT,CAWSVRYNSPLHF
-,TRBV4-1,TRBJ2-7,-,TGCGCCAGCAGCCAAGAGGCGGGTTTCGGGAAGTTTTACGAGCAGTACTTC,CASSQEAGFGKFYEQYF
-,TRBV12-3/TRBV12-4,TRBJ1-6,-,TGTGCCAGCAGTTCTAACCCGGGATCACCCCTCCACTTT,CASSSNPGSPLHF
-,TRBV11-2,TRBJ2-6,-,TGTGCCAGCAGCCATCGTAGGACACTTGGGGCCAACGTCCTGACTTTC,CASSHRRTLGANVLTF
-,TRBV29-1,TRBJ2-2,TRBD1,TGCAGCGTTCGATCGGGGGACAGGGGCCTATCCACCGGGGAGCTGTTTTTT,CSVRSGDRGLSTGELFF
-,TRBV2,TRBJ1-6,TRBD1,TGTGCCAGCAGTGCCCCTGGGACAGAGTATAATTCACCCCTCCACTTT,CASSAPGTEYNSPLHF
-,TRBV21-1,TRBJ1-1,-,TGTGCCAGCACGGACAGGGCCCTAAGTAAAGCTTTCTTT,CASTDRALSKAFF
few,TRBV5-1,TRBJ2-3,TRBD2,TGCGCCAGCAGGATAATAGCGGGGGGGCCTACGGATACGCAGTATTTT,CASRIIAGGPTDTQYF
-,TRBV7-2,TRBJ2-7,TRBD2,TGTGCCAGCAGCTTAATGGTAGCGGGAGTCTACGAGCAGTACTTC,CASSLMVAGVYEQYF
-,TRBV12-3/TRBV12-4,TRBJ2-5,-,TGTGCCAGCAGTCCCGGGACGGGGGAGAGTGACTTC,CASSPGTGESDF
-,TRBV3-1/TRBV3-2,TRBJ2-2,-,TGTGCCAGCAGCCAAGGTGGGCAGCACACCGGGGAGCTGTTTTTT,CASSQGGQHTGELFF
-,TRBV11-2,TRBJ2-1,-,TGTGCCAGCAGCCCCAGTATGGACAGATACAATGAGCAGTTCTTC,CASSPSMDRYNEQFF
-,TRBV3-1/TRBV3-2,TRBJ2-6,-,TGTGCCAGCAGCCAAGTGACACTCAGGGGCTCTGGGGCCAACGTCCTGACTTTC,CASSQVTLRGSGANVLTF
-,TRBV5-1,TRBJ2-5,TRBD1,TGCGCCAGCGCTGGACAGGAAGAGACCCAGTACTTC,CASAGQEETQYF
-,TRBV5-1,TRBJ2-5,TRBD2,TGCGCCAGCAGGGAGCGGCCTAGCGGGGCCGGGGAGGAGACCCAGTACTTC,CASRERPSGAGEETQYF
-,TRBV14,TRBJ2-7,TRBD1,TGTGCCAGCAGCCAAGATGCCAGGGGGCAAGTTGACTACGAGCAGTACTTC,CASSQDARGQVDYEQYF
-,TRBV6-5,TRBJ2-3,TRBD2,TGTGCCACCGCCGCTAGCGGGGGGTTCACAGATACGCAGTATTTT,CATAASGGFTDTQYF
few,TRBV16,TRBJ1-6,-,TGTGCCAGCAGCCTAAAAACAGGTCATGTTGGGTCACCCCTCCACTTT,CASSLKTGHVGSPLHF
-,TRBV11-2,TRBJ1-2,TRBD1,TGTGCCAGCAGCCGCCCGGGACAGGTACACTTTGGCTACACCTTC,CASSRPGQVHFGYTF
once,TRBV3-1/TRBV3-2,TRBJ1-2,TRBD1,TGTGCCAGCAGCCCTCGGGGACAGGGCTATGGCTACACCTTC,CASSPRGQGYGYTF
-,TRBV28,TRBJ2-2,-,TGTGCCAGCAGTTTACCAGCGGCGAACACCGGGGAGCTGTTTTTT,CASSLPAANTGELFF
few,TRBV3-1/TRBV3-2,TRBJ1-3,-,TGTGCCAGCAGCCAAGGCCCCGGTGCCTCTGGAAACACCATATATTTT,CASSQGPGASGNTIYF
-,TRBV7-6,TRBJ2-3,TRBD2,TGTGCCAGCAGCTTAGGACTAGCGAGCACAGATACGCAGTATTTT,CASSLGLASTDTQYF
-,TRBV18,TRBJ1-2,TRBD1,TGTGCCAGCTCACCGGCTTCGACAGGGCGGTACCATGGCTACACCTTC,CASSPASTGRYHGYTF
once,TRBV7-9,TRBJ2-2,TRBD1,TGTGCCAGCAGCTTAGGGCTAACCGGGACAGCAGGGACCGGGGAGCTGTTTTTT,CASSLGLTGTAGTGELFF
-,TRBV6-2/TRBV6-3,TRBJ2-7,-,TGTGCCAGCAGCCAAGAACAGAGCTCCTACGAGCAGTACTTC,CASSQEQSSYEQYF
-,TRBV6-1,TRBJ1-4,-,TGTGCCAGCAGTGAGGCCGGGGGACATGAAAAACTGTTTTTT,CASSEAGGHEKLFF
-,TRBV5-4,TRBJ2-3,TRBD2,TGTGCCAGCAGCTTGATGAGCGGGAGGTCCTACACAGATACGCAGTATTTT,CASSLMSGRSYTDTQYF
-,TRBV18,TRBJ2-4,-,TGTGCCAGCTCACAAGGGGAGGTCGAAAACATTCAGTACTTC,CASSQGEVENIQYF
-,TRBV2,TRBJ2-5,TRBD1,TGTGCCAGCACCAAGGGGACAGGGGTCCAAGAGACCCAGTACTTC,CASTKGTGVQETQYF